This TCR beta chain derives from a study of T cell responses to AZD1222 COVID-19 vaccine (dated by TCRdb to about 2021). Study-wide context: AZD1222 recipients given second doses at about 4 weeks or at about 12 weeks were pooled, since spike-specific TCR depth and breadth were not found to differ between the two schedules. Enrollment into the trials was organized by age into subgroups of 18-55, 56-69 and 70-plus years, and those subgroups contained about 160, 30 and 59 TCR-sequenced participants, respectively. A total of 230 to 250 trial participants underwent TCR sequencing, of whom 200 to 220 had received two doses of AZD1222 and approximately 26 had received two doses of the MenACWY control vaccine.

What the study reported, not specific to this receptor: Participants were mostly white British, with more females than males. The authors suggested clonal diversity may have been underestimated. The whole spike protein was spanned by vaccine-associated CD4 TCRs, and dominant responses were seen in regions 160-218 and 743-854. Because no day 14 peak-response samples were available, repertoires were characterized only after the peak T cell response. Spike-specific TCR breadth and depth rose significantly after two AZD1222 doses compared with day 0 and with MenACWY recipients. In the small 56-69-year group, the increase in depth fell short of significance, most likely because of low power. Epitopes outside the regions mutated in the B.1.351 and B.1.1.7 variants were reportedly recognized by nearly half of the unique spike-specific TCRs. Conclusions about previously exposed vaccinees are limited because only six or seven AZD1222 recipients were SARS-CoV-2 seropositive at baseline.

The CDR3 regions of human TCRbeta chains were analyzed by immunosequencing. Per the source publication's procedure: TCRs in the repertoires were matched against a reference library of SARS-CoV-2-specific TCRs that had been generated with the MIRA antigen-specificity platform. Breadth meant the fraction of unique TCRs that were SARS-CoV-2-associated, whereas depth meant the fraction of total T cells that were SARS-CoV-2-associated. Using the MIRA data, every spike-specific TCR was mapped to the spike region that the TCR reacted to and assigned to either a CD4 or a CD8 class. Log10-transformed breadth and depth values were compared by one-way ANOVA with Sidak's multiple comparisons tests. Here the immuneACCESS table is served through TCRdb, limited to in-frame sequences with V and J called. Missing clones are a known gap in these copies; in checked studies unresolved V genes cover under half, and the rest lacks a known reason. V, J and clone size are those of that table, while D and trimming were read from the DNA. In all, the sample holds about 97,000 clones, and about 90% of those were seen once. The ten largest account for under 10% of the sample.

The sample's time point label, in plain terms: baseline before first vaccination. Vaccinee samples came from UK trials COV001 and COV002, including a single-blind randomized controlled phase 2/3 trial of AZD1222 (ChAdOx1 nCoV-19) in healthy adults. For TCRbeta chain sequencing, PBMC samples from trial participants were taken at day 0 and at day 28 after the second dose. With regard to this clone: The antigen this receptor binds is unknown. Within one base of it there is no much larger clone, and no base qualities were kept.

CDR1 and CDR2 (MNHEY, SMNVEV) derive from the germline V gene (reference sequence). V is pared back by 5 bases and J by 4 bases, with 14 bases lying between the germline termini. The CDR3 sequence holds 14 residues, the cysteine and phenylalanine included. CDR3 DNA only is kept here, 42 bases in frame from base 1. The starting material was peripheral blood, obtained on day 0 of AZD1222 vaccination. The rearrangement joined TRBV27 to TRBJ1-1; TRBD1 is perhaps the D gene, given 6 matching bases. The receptor was derived from an adult in good health. The DNA sequence is as follows: TGTGCCAGCAGTGTACAGGGATGGAGCACTGAAGCTTTCTTT. Translated, it reads CASSVQGWSTEAFF.